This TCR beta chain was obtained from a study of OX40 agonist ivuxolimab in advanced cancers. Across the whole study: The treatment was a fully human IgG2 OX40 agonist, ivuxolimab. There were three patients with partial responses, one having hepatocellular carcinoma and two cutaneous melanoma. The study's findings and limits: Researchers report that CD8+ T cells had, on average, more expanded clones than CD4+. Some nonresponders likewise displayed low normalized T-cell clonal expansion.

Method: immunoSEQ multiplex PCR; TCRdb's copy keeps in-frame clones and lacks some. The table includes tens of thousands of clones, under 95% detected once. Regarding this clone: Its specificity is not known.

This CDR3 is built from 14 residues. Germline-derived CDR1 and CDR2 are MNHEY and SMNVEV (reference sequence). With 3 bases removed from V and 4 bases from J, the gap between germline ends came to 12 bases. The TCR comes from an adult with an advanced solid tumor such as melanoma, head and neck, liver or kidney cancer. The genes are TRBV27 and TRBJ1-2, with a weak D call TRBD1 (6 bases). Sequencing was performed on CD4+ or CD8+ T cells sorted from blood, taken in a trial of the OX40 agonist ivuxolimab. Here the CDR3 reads CASSFGGAVYGYTF. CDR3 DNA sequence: TGTGCCAGCAGTTTTGGGGGCGCGGTCTATGGCTACACCTTC.